This TCR beta chain was retrieved from a study of regulatory T cells in long-lasting Graves disease. To make TCR beta libraries, researchers used iRepertoire HTBI primers and Arm-PCR of CDR3 regions. Via MiXCR, TCRdb re-called the multiplex PCR reads, giving one row per CDR3 protein. The data show roughly 440,000 distinct CDR3 sequences, 16% seen once. Stated time point: newly diagnosed GD, antithyroid drugs for less than 3 months. Following extraction of RNA from PBMCs, that RNA was used to make the TCR library. Comment on this clonotype: Possible read error: a much larger clone is one base away.

V was clipped by 5 bases and J by 4 bases, with 14 bases between them. The CDR3 loop spans 14 amino acids. Germline CDR1 KGHDR, CDR2 SFDVKD. These data also formed part of another study, on T cells in Graves' hyperthyroidism and ophthalmopathy.

The sample here was peripheral blood mononuclear cells (PBMCs), taken at new diagnosis, from a patient treated with antithyroid drugs. The receptor was isolated from a woman aged 18-30 years with Graves disease. This chain joins TRBV24-1 and TRBJ2-7, with D perhaps matching TRBD1 (6 bases). The CDR3 here is CATSGRRQGYEQYF. CDR3 nucleotide sequence: TGTGCCACCAGTGGTAGACGGCAGGGGTACGAGCAGTACTTC.